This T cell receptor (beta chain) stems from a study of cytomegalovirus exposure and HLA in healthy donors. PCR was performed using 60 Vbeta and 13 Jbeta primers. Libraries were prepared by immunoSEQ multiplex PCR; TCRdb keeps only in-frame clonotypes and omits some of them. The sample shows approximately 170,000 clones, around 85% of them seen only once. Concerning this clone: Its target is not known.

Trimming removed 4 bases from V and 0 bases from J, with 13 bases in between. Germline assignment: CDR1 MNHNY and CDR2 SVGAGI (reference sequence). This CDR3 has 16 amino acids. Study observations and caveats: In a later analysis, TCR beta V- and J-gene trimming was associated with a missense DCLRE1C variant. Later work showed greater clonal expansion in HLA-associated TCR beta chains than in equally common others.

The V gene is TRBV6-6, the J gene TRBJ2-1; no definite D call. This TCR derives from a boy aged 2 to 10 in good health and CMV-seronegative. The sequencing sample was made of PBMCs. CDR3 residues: CASSSSATTSYNEQFF. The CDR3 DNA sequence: TGTGCCAGCAGTTCCAGCGCCACTACCTCCTACAATGAGCAGTTCTTC.